The sequence of this TCR beta chain was determined in a study of cytomegalovirus exposure and HLA in healthy donors. The study ran its PCR with 60 Vbeta and 13 Jbeta primers. Repertoires were generated with immunoSEQ multiplex PCR, while TCRdb's copy carries only in-frame clones and drops some. The sample carries fewer than 150,000 clones, 70% to 80% recorded once. The CDR3 sequence is 14 residues long. Trimming took 2 bases from V and 7 from J, leaving 12 bases between them. Germline V CDR1 and CDR2: MNHNY, SVGAGI (reference sequence). V and J are TRBV6-6 and TRBJ1-5; D is undetermined. The clonotype originates from a man aged 18 to 30 in good health and CMV-seronegative. Sequences were obtained from PBMCs. CDR3 nucleotides: TGTGCCAGCAGTTACGGCAGGTCTTTACAGCCCCAGCATTTT. As protein: CASSYGRSLQPQHF.